This T cell receptor beta chain was observed in a study of tumor and adjacent non-tumor tissue in lung cancer. Details on this clonotype: At one end the junction does not follow the germline gene, possibly because of a read error.

This sample's RNA came from whole unsorted tissue. The library came from three nested PCR rounds adapted from ARM-PCR protocols. TCRdb reprocessed the multiplex PCR reads with MiXCR, giving one entry per CDR3 protein. The table includes tens of thousands of distinct CDR3 sequences, about 67% detected once. This receptor was identified in a man in his 60s with non-small cell lung cancer. The sample consisted of lung tumor tissue.

CDR3 DNA sequence: TGTGCCAGAAGCTGGGGACGGCTAGGTGAGCAGTACTTC. Translating it yields CARSWGRLGEQYF. J is TRBJ2-7 and V is TRBV11-3; D may be TRBD1 or TRBD2 (5 bases each). This CDR3 has 13 residues. The germline V gene has CDR1 SGHNT and CDR2 YENEEA.